This T cell receptor beta chain was obtained from a study of blood T cell repertoires in COVID-19. The wider study: In each case, the material was cDNA or gDNA derived from T cells, B-cell-depleted T cells, or PBMCs.

Per the original methods: Amplified reference gene primers provided the basis for estimating nucleated cell counts. TCRdb's table, derived via immunoSEQ multiplex PCR, lists solely in-frame clones and lacks some. The DNA was the basis for D and trimming; V, J and clone size are from that table. The sample has some 130,000 clones; over 60% are singletons. The CDR3 runs 12 residues. The germline V and J ends were trimmed by 5 bases and 5 bases, with 9 bases remaining between them. The germline CDR1 and CDR2 sequences are MNHEY and SVGAGI. The source material was peripheral blood. The gene calls are TRBV6-5 and TRBJ1-2; D not resolved. This TCR was recovered from a woman aged 65 to 85 with acute or convalescent COVID-19. The CDR3 loop reads CASSRPGYGYTF. CDR3 bases: TGTGCCAGCAGTCGACCAGGATATGGCTACACCTTC.